These 3 T cell receptor beta chains were all obtained from the same sample, sequenced in a study of graft-versus-host responses after intestinal transplantation. No antigen is known for these receptors. Data came from immunoSEQ multiplex PCR; TCRdb stores just in-frame clones and leaves some out. The sample lists 50,000 to 75,000 clones; about 94% were seen once. The starting material was unstimulated CD4+ T cells sorted from spleen or lymph node cells, obtained before transplant. The receptors were gathered from a human donor who was the organ donor for an intestinal transplant.

CDR3 sequence reads: CASSTTGGQGGNEQFF. For the CDR3, the DNA is TGTGCCAGCAGCACGACTGGGGGACAGGGGGGAAATGAGCAGTTCTTC. The chain combines TRBV11-2 with TRBJ2-1; 11 nucleotides agree with TRBD1. The CDR3 has 16 amino acids. Germline V CDR1 and CDR2: SGHAT, FQNNGV. With 5 bases clipped from V and 7 bases from J, the junction kept 10 bases outside the gene matches.

The V gene is TRBV18, the J gene TRBJ2-3; maybe TRBD1 (6 bases). Germline V gives CDR1 KGHSH, CDR2 LQKENI. There are 16 residues in the CDR3. Trimming cost V 3 bases and J 2 bases, with 15 bases left between them. CDR3 sequence reads: CASSPRPGAVTDTQYF. In nucleotides, the CDR3 is TGTGCCAGCTCACCGCGGCCAGGGGCAGTCACAGATACGCAGTATTTT. Full variable domain (missing parts from reference TRBV18 and TRBJ2-3): NAGVMQNPRHLVRRRGQEARLRCSPMKGHSHVYWYRQLPEEGLKFMVYLQKENIIDESGMPKERFSAEFPKEGPSILRIQQVVRGDSAAYFCASSPRPGAVTDTQYFGPGTRLTVL.

The chain employs TRBV4-2 and TRBJ1-6, with D unresolved. The CDR3 spans 15 residues. The V end was cut by 1 base, the J end by 0 bases, with 4 bases between. CDR1 and CDR2 from the germline V gene are LGHNA and YNFKEQ. As DNA, the CDR3 is TGTGCCAGCAGCCAAGGAATCTCCTATAATTCACCCCTCCACTTT. Translated, it gives CASSQGISYNSPLHF.